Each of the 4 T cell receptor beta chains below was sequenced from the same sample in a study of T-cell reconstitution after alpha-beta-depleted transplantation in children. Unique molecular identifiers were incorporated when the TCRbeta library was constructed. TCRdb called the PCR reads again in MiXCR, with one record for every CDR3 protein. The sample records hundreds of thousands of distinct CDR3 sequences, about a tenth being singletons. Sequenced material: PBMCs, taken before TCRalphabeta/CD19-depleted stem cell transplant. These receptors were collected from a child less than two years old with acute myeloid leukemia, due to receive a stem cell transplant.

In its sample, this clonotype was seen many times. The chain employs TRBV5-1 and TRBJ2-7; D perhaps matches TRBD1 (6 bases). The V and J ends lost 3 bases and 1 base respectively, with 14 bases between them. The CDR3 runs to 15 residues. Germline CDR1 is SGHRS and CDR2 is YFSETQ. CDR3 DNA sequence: TGCGCCAGCAGCTACTCCTCCGGGACATCCTACGAGCAGTACTTC. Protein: CASSYSSGTSYEQYF.

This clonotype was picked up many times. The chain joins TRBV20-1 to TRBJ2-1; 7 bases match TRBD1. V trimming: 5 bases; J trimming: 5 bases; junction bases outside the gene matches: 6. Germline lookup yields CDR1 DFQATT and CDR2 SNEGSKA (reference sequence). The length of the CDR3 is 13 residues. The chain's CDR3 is CSALRDRDNEQFF. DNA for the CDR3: TGCAGTGCTCTTAGAGACAGGGACAATGAGCAGTTCTTC.

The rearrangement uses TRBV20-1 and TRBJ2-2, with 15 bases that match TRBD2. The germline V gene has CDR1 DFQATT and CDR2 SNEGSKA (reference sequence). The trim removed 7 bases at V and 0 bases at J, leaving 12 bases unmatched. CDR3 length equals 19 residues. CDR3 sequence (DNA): TGCAGTGAGGCTCCGGGACTAGCGGGAGGCCTCGCGAACACCGGGGAGCTGTTTTTT. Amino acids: CSEAPGLAGGLANTGELFF.

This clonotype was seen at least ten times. CDR3 in amino acids: CASSRTGGGSYEQYF. CDR3 sequence (DNA): TGTGCCAGCAGTAGAACAGGGGGCGGATCCTACGAGCAGTACTTC. The chain is built from TRBV6-2 or TRBV6-3 and TRBJ2-7, with 9 nucleotides matching TRBD1. The junction had 6 bases not matched to a gene; V was cut back by 5 bases and J by 1 base. Germline V CDR1 and CDR2: MNHEY, SVGEGT. The CDR3 length is 15 residues.